The rows below give T cell receptor beta chains drawn from one sample of a study of follicular helper T cells after annual influenza vaccination. Repertoires were generated with immunoSEQ multiplex PCR, while TCRdb's copy carries only in-frame clones and drops some. The sample yields hundreds of clones, 82% seen once. The material sequenced was CXCR5+ CD38+ circulating T follicular helper cells from blood, taken on the day of influenza vaccination. The receptors derive from an adult who received the influenza vaccine. Both conserved end residues are part of each CDR3. D genes are given only for firm matches. The listing skips clone size in some rows; elsewhere it reads once, few, many or a size class.

NA	NA	TRBV11-2	TRBJ2-1	TGTGCCAGCAGCTTAGCGGGGCCCAAGGGGCCTGAGCAGTTCTTC	CASSLAGPKGPEQFF
NA	NA	TRBV6-5	TRBJ1-6	TGTGCCACCACCCAGGGTGACAGAAATAATTCACCCCTCCACTTT	CATTQGDRNNSPLHF
NA	TRBD1	TRBV9	TRBJ1-3	TGTGCCATCGTCCCGGGACAGGGATGGGGGTCTGGAAACACCATATATTTT	CAIVPGQGWGSGNTIYF
NA	NA	TRBV18	TRBJ2-5	TGTGCCAGCTCACCAGGATCCGAGACCCAGTACTTC	CASSPGSETQYF
NA	NA	TRBV1	TRBJ2-6	TGCACCAGCAGTATTGAGAGTTTGCAAAGTCGGGCCAACGTCCTGACTTTC	CTSSIESLQSRANVLTF
once	TRBD2	TRBV18	TRBJ2-7	TGTGCCAGCTCACCAGCGGGGGTTTCTAAATACGAGCAGTACTTC	CASSPAGVSKYEQYF
NA	NA	TRBV5-6	TRBJ2-1	TGTGCCAGCAGCTGGGGGGTCAGGACACAATACAATGAGCAGTTCTTC	CASSWGVRTQYNEQFF
NA	TRBD1	TRBV11-2	TRBJ1-2	TGTGCCAGCAGCCCCCAGACAGGGGGCGGCTATGGCTACACCTTC	CASSPQTGGGYGYTF
NA	NA	TRBV5-8	TRBJ2-1	TGTGCCAGCAGCTTGTGGCGGGGAGATGAGCAGTTCTTC	CASSLWRGDEQFF
once	NA	TRBV5-4	TRBJ2-1	TGTGCCAGCAGCTTGGCGGCAGGGACCTACAATGAGCAGTTCTTC	CASSLAAGTYNEQFF
NA	NA	TRBV4-3	TRBJ1-3	TGCGCCAGCAGCCAAGCCCAGTGGGGAACTGGAAACACCATATATTTT	CASSQAQWGTGNTIYF
NA	TRBD1	TRBV2	TRBJ1-2	TGTGCCAGCAGTCGTGACTCGGGACAGGGGGGCCGAGGCTACACCTTC	CASSRDSGQGGRGYTF
NA	NA	TRBV18	TRBJ1-1	TGTGCCAGCTCACCCGGACATCTTTCGAACACTGAAGCTTTCTTT	CASSPGHLSNTEAFF
NA	TRBD2	TRBV7-2	TRBJ2-1	TGTGCCAGCAGCCTAGTAGCGGGGGGGAAGGAGTTCTTC	CASSLVAGGKEFF
NA	TRBD2	TRBV13	TRBJ2-1	TGTGCCAGCAGCCCCCGACTAGCGGGGGGGTCGGATGAGCAGTTCTTC	CASSPRLAGGSDEQFF